What follows is one T cell receptor (beta chain) and its context. Antigen unknown. The data were taken from a study of CD8+ T cells in alopecia areata. Study findings and constraints: Researchers report lesional scalp, most notably alopecia totalis/universalis, outstripped normal scalp in clonality.

This CDR3 comprises 14 residues. Germline lookup yields CDR1 MDHEN and CDR2 SYDVKM. The J segment lost 2 bases and the V segment lost 7 bases, leaving 5 bases of the junction unmatched. RNA extraction and reverse transcription yielded cDNA as sequencing template. Libraries were prepared by immunoSEQ multiplex PCR; TCRdb keeps only in-frame clonotypes and omits some of them. There are 110,000 to 150,000 clones in the sample; 62% occur only once, and 30% to 45% lies in the top ten. Sequencing used CD8+ T cells sorted from blood. The clonotype comes from a human donor in good health. The V call is TRBV28, the J call TRBJ2-5; 9 nucleotides match TRBD2. The CDR3 nucleotides read TGTGCCAGCATGGCGGGAGGGCCACAAGAGACCCAGTACTTC. As protein: CASMAGGPQETQYF.